This passage covers 3 T cell receptor beta chains from one sample sequenced in a study of T cells expressing NK-cell markers. Reanalyzing the 5' RACE reads, TCRdb keeps one entry per CDR3 protein, without DNA. With a few hundred thousand distinct CDR3 sequences in the sample, the ten largest clones hold about 0.39%. The sequenced sample consisted of blood T cells: a sorted CD56 or NKG2C T cell subset, CD4+ or CD8+ T cells, or bulk PBMC T cells (not recorded which). The source of these receptors is a man between 18 and 35 years old in good health.

This chain joins TRBV6-6 and TRBJ1-1; TCRdb calls TRBD1, which cannot be checked without DNA. The CDR3 is 12 residues long. Germline V CDR1 and CDR2: MNHNY, SVGAGI (reference sequence). Here the CDR3 reads CAADVGATEAFF.

This chain connects TRBV20-1 to TRBJ1-1; TCRdb returns TRBD1, unconfirmable since there is no DNA. Germline values: CDR1 DFQATT, CDR2 SNEGSKA (reference sequence). The CDR3 is 12 amino acids. The CDR3 reads CSASRQGGEAFF.

J is TRBJ2-1 and V is TRBV7-2; TCRdb's assignment of TRBD2 cannot be checked, as there is no DNA. The germline gives CDR1 SGHTA, CDR2 FQGNSA. CDR3 length: 15 residues. The chain's CDR3 is CASSASGAPYNEQFF.